Listed below are T cell receptor beta chains from one sample, sequenced in a study of blood T cell repertoires in COVID-19. Libraries were prepared by immunoSEQ multiplex PCR; TCRdb keeps only in-frame clonotypes and omits some of them. The table shows 170,000 or so clones, with 86% occurring only once. Sequenced input: peripheral blood. The receptor source for this set is a man between 50 and 59 years old with active or convalescent COVID-19. Both conserved end residues are part of each CDR3. The order of the fields is clone size, J gene, V gene, D gene, CDR3 length, CDR3 protein, CDR3 DNA. The D gene is left open where the match is weak. Some rows mark clone size as missing; the rest say once, few, many or name a class of expanded clone.

abundance: .; j_gene: TRBJ1-1; v_gene: TRBV4-3; d_gene: .; len: 14; CDR3aa: CASSGVGGRGEAFF; CDR3nt: TGCGCCAGCAGCGGCGTTGGTGGGAGGGGTGAAGCTTTCTTT
abundance: .; j_gene: TRBJ2-1; v_gene: TRBV7-9; d_gene: .; len: 17; CDR3aa: CASSPAVGGVAYNEQFF; CDR3nt: TGTGCCAGCAGCCCAGCGGTCGGGGGAGTTGCCTACAATGAGCAGTTCTTC
abundance: .; j_gene: TRBJ1-6; v_gene: TRBV5-1; d_gene: TRBD1; len: 17; CDR3aa: CASSFLDRSSYNSPLHF; CDR3nt: TGCGCCAGCAGCTTTTTGGACAGGAGCTCCTATAATTCACCCCTCCACTTT
abundance: .; j_gene: TRBJ1-6; v_gene: TRBV9; d_gene: TRBD1; len: 16; CDR3aa: CASSEGANSYNSPLHF; CDR3nt: TGTGCCAGCAGCGAGGGGGCGAACTCCTATAATTCACCCCTCCACTTT
abundance: .; j_gene: TRBJ2-1; v_gene: TRBV5-1; d_gene: .; len: 14; CDR3aa: CASSPGQGGYEQFF; CDR3nt: TGCGCCAGCTCCCCGGGCCAGGGTGGGTATGAGCAGTTCTTC
abundance: .; j_gene: TRBJ1-6; v_gene: TRBV6-1; d_gene: .; len: 15; CDR3aa: CASSELSSYNSPLHF; CDR3nt: TGTGCCAGCAGTGAGCTTAGCTCCTATAATTCACCCCTCCACTTT
abundance: .; j_gene: TRBJ2-6; v_gene: TRBV7-2; d_gene: .; len: 16; CDR3aa: CASSLNSLTGANVLTF; CDR3nt: TGTGCCAGCAGCTTAAATTCTCTAACTGGGGCCAACGTCCTGACTTTC
abundance: .; j_gene: TRBJ1-4; v_gene: TRBV7-9; d_gene: .; len: 15; CDR3aa: CASSLEQGPNEKLFF; CDR3nt: TGTGCCAGCAGCTTAGAACAGGGACCAAATGAAAAACTGTTTTTT
abundance: .; j_gene: TRBJ2-1; v_gene: TRBV7-2; d_gene: TRBD1; len: 14; CDR3aa: CASSLGQGGFEQFF; CDR3nt: TGTGCCAGCAGCTTGGGACAGGGTGGGTTCGAGCAGTTCTTC
abundance: .; j_gene: TRBJ2-7; v_gene: TRBV7-9; d_gene: .; len: 16; CDR3aa: CASSLVGRGRPYEQYF; CDR3nt: TGTGCCAGCAGCTTAGTCGGCAGGGGACGACCCTACGAGCAGTACTTC
abundance: .; j_gene: TRBJ2-7; v_gene: TRBV4-2; d_gene: .; len: 13; CDR3aa: CASSQDSGREQYF; CDR3nt: TGTGCCAGCAGCCAAGACAGCGGACGCGAGCAGTACTTC
abundance: .; j_gene: TRBJ2-3; v_gene: TRBV7-3; d_gene: .; len: 14; CDR3aa: CASSLGGPGDTQYF; CDR3nt: TGTGCCAGCAGCTTAGGCGGGCCGGGAGATACGCAGTATTTT
abundance: .; j_gene: TRBJ2-1; v_gene: TRBV27; d_gene: .; len: 14; CDR3aa: CASTFSNSRGEQFF; CDR3nt: TGTGCCAGCACCTTCTCCAATTCTAGGGGGGAGCAGTTCTTC
abundance: once; j_gene: TRBJ1-3; v_gene: TRBV11-2; d_gene: .; len: 14; CDR3aa: CASSPLTGGNTIYF; CDR3nt: TGTGCCAGCAGCCCCCTAACGGGTGGAAACACCATATATTTT
abundance: .; j_gene: TRBJ1-1; v_gene: TRBV19; d_gene: TRBD1; len: 13; CDR3aa: CASTQMGQGEAFF; CDR3nt: TGTGCCAGTACCCAGATGGGACAGGGAGAAGCTTTCTTT
abundance: .; j_gene: TRBJ2-3; v_gene: TRBV19; d_gene: TRBD2; len: 15; CDR3aa: CASRNSGGPTDTQYF; CDR3nt: TGTGCCAGTAGGAACAGCGGGGGACCGACAGATACGCAGTATTTT
abundance: .; j_gene: TRBJ2-7; v_gene: TRBV6-5; d_gene: TRBD1; len: 14; CDR3aa: CASSYRPGGYEQYF; CDR3nt: TGTGCCAGCAGTTACCGCCCAGGGGGCTACGAGCAGTACTTC
abundance: .; j_gene: TRBJ1-3; v_gene: TRBV7-9; d_gene: .; len: 16; CDR3aa: CASSPLGYHSGNTIYF; CDR3nt: TGTGCCAGCAGCCCACTGGGCTACCACTCTGGAAACACCATATATTTT
abundance: .; j_gene: TRBJ2-5; v_gene: TRBV5-1; d_gene: TRBD2; len: 13; CDR3aa: CASSLGGRETQYF; CDR3nt: TGCGCCAGCAGCTTGGGCGGGAGAGAGACCCAGTACTTC
abundance: .; j_gene: TRBJ2-5; v_gene: TRBV14; d_gene: .; len: 16; CDR3aa: CASSPPGNVLPETQYF; CDR3nt: TGTGCCAGCAGCCCCCCCGGGAATGTATTACCAGAGACCCAGTACTTC
abundance: .; j_gene: TRBJ1-5; v_gene: TRBV5-5; d_gene: .; len: 15; CDR3aa: CASSYVGASNQPQHF; CDR3nt: TGTGCCAGCAGCTACGTCGGAGCGAGCAATCAGCCCCAGCATTTT
abundance: few; j_gene: TRBJ1-4; v_gene: TRBV11-3; d_gene: TRBD1; len: 16; CDR3aa: CASSPRTGGPSEELFF; CDR3nt: TGTGCCAGCAGCCCGCGGACAGGGGGCCCGTCTGAGGAACTGTTTTTT
abundance: .; j_gene: TRBJ1-2; v_gene: TRBV28; d_gene: .; len: 12; CDR3aa: CASSYSGAGYTF; CDR3nt: TGTGCCAGCAGTTATTCAGGGGCTGGCTACACCTTC